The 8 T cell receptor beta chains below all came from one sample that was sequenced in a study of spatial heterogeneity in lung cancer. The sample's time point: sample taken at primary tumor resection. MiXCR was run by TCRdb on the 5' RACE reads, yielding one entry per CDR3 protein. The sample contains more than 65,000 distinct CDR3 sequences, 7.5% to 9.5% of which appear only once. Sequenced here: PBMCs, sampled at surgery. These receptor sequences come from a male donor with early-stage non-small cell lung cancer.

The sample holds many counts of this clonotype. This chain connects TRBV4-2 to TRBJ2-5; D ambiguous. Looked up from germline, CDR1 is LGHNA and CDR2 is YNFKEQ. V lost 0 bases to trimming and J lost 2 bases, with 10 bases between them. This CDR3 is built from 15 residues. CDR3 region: CASSQDTNSQETQYF. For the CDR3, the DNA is TGTGCCAGCAGCCAAGATACTAACTCGCAAGAGACCCAGTACTTC.

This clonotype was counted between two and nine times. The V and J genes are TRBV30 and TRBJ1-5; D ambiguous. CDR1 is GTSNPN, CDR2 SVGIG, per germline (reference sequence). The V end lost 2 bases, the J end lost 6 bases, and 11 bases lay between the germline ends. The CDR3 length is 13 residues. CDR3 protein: CAWSRDAVQPQHF. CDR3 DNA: TGTGCCTGGAGTAGAGACGCAGTTCAGCCCCAGCATTTT.

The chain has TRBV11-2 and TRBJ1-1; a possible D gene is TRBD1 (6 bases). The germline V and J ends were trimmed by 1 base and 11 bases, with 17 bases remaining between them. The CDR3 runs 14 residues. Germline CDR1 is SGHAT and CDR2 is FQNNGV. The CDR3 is CASSLGRAGAVAFF. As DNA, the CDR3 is TGTGCCAGCAGCTTAGGACGGGCAGGGGCCGTCGCTTTCTTT. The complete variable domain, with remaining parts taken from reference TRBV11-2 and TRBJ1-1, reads EAGVAQSPRYKIIEKRQSVAFWCNPISGHATLYWYQQILGQGPKLLIQFQNNGVVDDSQLPKDRFSAERLKGVDSTLKIQPAKLEDSAVYLCASSLGRAGAVAFFGQGTRLTVV.

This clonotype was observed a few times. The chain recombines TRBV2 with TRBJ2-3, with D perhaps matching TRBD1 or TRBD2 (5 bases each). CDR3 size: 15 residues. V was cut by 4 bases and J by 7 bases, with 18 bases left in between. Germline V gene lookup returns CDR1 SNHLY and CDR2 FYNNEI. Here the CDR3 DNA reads TGTGCCAGCAGTGCTCGGGACCTAGGGTATTATACGCAGTATTTT. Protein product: CASSARDLGYYTQYF.

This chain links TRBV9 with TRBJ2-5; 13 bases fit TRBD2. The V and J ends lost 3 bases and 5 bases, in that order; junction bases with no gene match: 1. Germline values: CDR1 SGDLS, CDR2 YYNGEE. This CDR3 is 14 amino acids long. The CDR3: CASSALAGGETQYF. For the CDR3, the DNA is TGTGCCAGCAGCGCACTAGCGGGAGGGGAGACCCAGTACTTC.

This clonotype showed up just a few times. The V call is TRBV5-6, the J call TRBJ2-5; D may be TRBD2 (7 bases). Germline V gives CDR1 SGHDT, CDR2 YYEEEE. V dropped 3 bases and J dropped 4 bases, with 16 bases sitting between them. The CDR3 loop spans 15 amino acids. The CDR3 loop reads CASSYGGGGRETQYF. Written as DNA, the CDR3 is TGTGCCAGCAGCTACGGCGGGGGCGGGAGAGAGACCCAGTACTTC. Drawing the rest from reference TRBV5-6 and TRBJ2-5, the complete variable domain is DAGVTQSPTHLIKTRGQQVTLRCSPKSGHDTVSWYQQALGQGPQFIFQYYEEEERQRGNFPDRFSGHQFPNYSSELNVNALLLGDSALYLCASSYGGGGRETQYFGPGTRLLVL.

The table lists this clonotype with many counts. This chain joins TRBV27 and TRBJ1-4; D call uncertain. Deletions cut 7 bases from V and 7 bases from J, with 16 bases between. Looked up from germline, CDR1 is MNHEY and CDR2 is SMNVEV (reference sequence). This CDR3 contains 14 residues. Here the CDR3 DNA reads TGTGCCAGCACCCAACAGTCGGGCATTGAAAAACTGTTTTTT. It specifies CASTQQSGIEKLFF.

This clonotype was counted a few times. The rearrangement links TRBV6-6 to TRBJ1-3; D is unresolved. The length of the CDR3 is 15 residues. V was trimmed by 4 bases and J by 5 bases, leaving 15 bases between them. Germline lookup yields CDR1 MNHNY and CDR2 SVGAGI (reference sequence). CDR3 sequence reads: CASSSPLLARNTIYF. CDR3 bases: TGTGCCAGCAGTTCCCCCCTCCTGGCGCGAAACACCATATATTTT.